These 13 T cell receptor beta chains were sequenced from one sample in a study of cytomegalovirus exposure and HLA in healthy donors. Assay used: immunoSEQ multiplex PCR; TCRdb lists only in-frame clones, some missing. The sample shows about 88,000 clones, about 96% of them seen only once. Material: PBMCs. The receptors here all came from a man in his late teens or twenties in good health and CMV-seronegative.

The chain has TRBV5-6 and TRBJ2-2; the D gene is possibly TRBD2 (5 bases). Germline V CDR1 and CDR2: SGHDT, YYEEEE. CDR3 size: 15 residues. Trimming left V 4 bases short and J 3 bases short, with 13 bases between. Written as DNA, the CDR3 is TGTGCCAGCAGCGGGATTAGCGTGGACACCGGGGAGCTGTTTTTT. Its protein is CASSGISVDTGELFF. Using reference TRBV5-6 and TRBJ2-2 for the parts outside the CDR3, the full variable domain is DAGVTQSPTHLIKTRGQQVTLRCSPKSGHDTVSWYQQALGQGPQFIFQYYEEEERQRGNFPDRFSGHQFPNYSSELNVNALLLGDSALYLCASSGISVDTGELFFGEGSRLTVL.

V is TRBV11-2 and J is TRBJ2-1; weak D call: TRBD2 (5 bases). This CDR3 contains 17 residues. V lost 1 base to trimming and J lost 0 bases, with 13 bases between them. CDR1 and CDR2 from the germline V gene are SGHAT and FQNNGV. CDR3 DNA: TGTGCCAGCAGCTTAGTGGTGCGGGCGAGCTCCTACAATGAGCAGTTCTTC. The encoded protein is CASSLVVRASSYNEQFF.

The gene calls are TRBV28 and TRBJ2-7; weak D call: TRBD1 (6 bases). This CDR3 comprises 13 residues. The germline gives CDR1 MDHEN, CDR2 SYDVKM. Trimming removed 5 bases from V and 2 bases from J, with 10 bases in between. CDR3 region: CASSPTGTYEQYF. CDR3 DNA sequence: TGTGCCAGCAGTCCTACAGGGACCTACGAGCAGTACTTC.

On this clone: The junction differs from germline at one of its ends, possibly a read error. The J gene is TRBJ1-5, the V gene TRBV6-1; the D gene is possibly TRBD1 (6 bases). CDR3 size: 17 residues. In germline, CDR1 is MNHNS, CDR2 SASEGT. Written as DNA, the CDR3 is TGTGCCAGCAGCGAAGGACAGATATTTTATAGCAATCAGCCCCAGCATTTT. Residues: CASSEGQIFYSNQPQHF.

The CDR3 reads CASGPGQGYEKLFF. The CDR3 DNA reads as TGTGCCAGCGGTCCGGGACAGGGATATGAAAAACTGTTTTTT. J is TRBJ1-4 and V is TRBV27; 9 bases are shared with TRBD1. V lost 8 bases to trimming and J lost 6 bases; unmatched junction nucleotides: 7. This CDR3 has 14 amino acids. Germline V gene sequence: CDR1 MNHEY, CDR2 SMNVEV (reference sequence).

The chain uses TRBV11-2 and TRBJ1-2, with D possibly TRBD1 on 5 matching bases. This CDR3 spans 17 amino acids. V was pared by 1 base and J by 2 bases, with 17 bases between. Germline-derived CDR1 and CDR2 are SGHAT and FQNNGV. CDR3 coding DNA: TGTGCCAGCAGCTTAGCACTCGAGGAACAGGACAACTATGGCTACACCTTC. This gives the protein CASSLALEEQDNYGYTF. Combining the CDR3 with reference TRBV11-2 and TRBJ1-2 gives the whole variable domain EAGVAQSPRYKIIEKRQSVAFWCNPISGHATLYWYQQILGQGPKLLIQFQNNGVVDDSQLPKDRFSAERLKGVDSTLKIQPAKLEDSAVYLCASSLALEEQDNYGYTFGSGTRLTVV.

This rearrangement joins TRBV25-1 to TRBJ2-3, with 9 bases matching TRBD1. The CDR3 is made up of 17 amino acids. The J segment lost 5 bases and the V segment lost 4 bases, leaving 13 bases of the junction unmatched. Germline assignment: CDR1 MGHDK and CDR2 SYGVNS. The CDR3 DNA reads TGTGCCAGCAGTGGCCCCTCGACAGGGGGAGCTTTAGATACGCAGTATTTT. Protein product: CASSGPSTGGALDTQYF.

The chain recombines TRBV29-1 with TRBJ1-4; 7 bases are shared with TRBD1. There are 12 residues in the CDR3. The trim removed 7 bases at V and 8 bases at J, leaving 7 bases unmatched. In germline, CDR1 is SQVTM, CDR2 ANQGSEA. CDR3 sequence (DNA): TGCAGCGCTACAGGGGTGGGAGAAAAACTGTTTTTT. It encodes CSATGVGEKLFF.

The genes are TRBV27 and TRBJ2-7; D perhaps matches TRBD2 (5 bases). This CDR3 contains 14 residues. Between the trimmed V and J ends, which lost 5 bases and 0 bases, there was a span of 11 bases. The germline V gene has CDR1 MNHEY and CDR2 SMNVEV (reference sequence). CDR3 nucleotide sequence: TGTGCCAGCAGTCCTATGACTACCTCCTACGAGCAGTACGTC. This translates into CASSPMTTSYEQYV.

The chain links TRBV7-2 to TRBJ1-5, with 7 bases aligning to TRBD1. Germline assignment: CDR1 SGHTA and CDR2 FQGNSA. The CDR3 covers 15 residues. After removal of 0 bases from V and 4 bases from J, the junction contained 3 bases not matched to a gene. In nucleotides, the CDR3 is TGTGCCAGCAGCTTAGCAGGGGGCCCAAATCAGCCCCAGCATTTT. Translation gives CASSLAGGPNQPQHF.

This sequence joins TRBV5-5 and TRBJ1-2, with 11 bases matching TRBD1. CDR3 size: 15 residues. CDR1 and CDR2 from the germline V gene are SGHKS and YYEKEE (reference sequence). The V gene end was trimmed by 4 bases and the J gene end by 6 bases; junction bases not matched to a gene: 8. The CDR3 loop is CASSATGQGDDGYTF. CDR3 DNA: TGTGCCAGCAGCGCTACGGGACAGGGGGATGATGGCTACACCTTC.

The rearrangement uses TRBV9 and TRBJ2-5, with 10 bases that match TRBD2. Germline V gene sequence: CDR1 SGDLS, CDR2 YYNGEE. V trimming: 2 bases; J trimming: 5 bases; junction bases outside the gene matches: 9. The CDR3 totals 16 residues. CDR3 DNA sequence: TGTGCCAGCAGCGTGAGCCCTATGACTAGCGGGGAGACCCAGTACTTC. It codes for CASSVSPMTSGETQYF.

The rearrangement links TRBV29-1 to TRBJ1-2; 7 nucleotides agree with TRBD1. V gave up 6 bases and J gave up 7 bases; unmatched junction bases: 8. Germline CDR1 and CDR2: SQVTM and ANQGSEA. The CDR3 has 12 residues. CDR3 nucleotides: TGCAGCGTGGGACAGTCTGCTCGTGGCTACACCTTC. Protein: CSVGQSARGYTF.